The source of this T cell receptor beta chain is a study of CD8+ T cells in alopecia areata. Points on this clone: What it recognizes is unknown.

Treatment described: oral pan-JAK inhibitor, 5-10 mg twice daily. Study-wide findings and caveats: When scalp samples are sequenced, resident alphabeta T cells of normal skin are also captured. Researchers report lesional scalp, most notably alopecia totalis/universalis, outstripped normal scalp in clonality.

cDNA reverse transcribed from extracted RNA served as the sequencing template. Method: immunoSEQ multiplex PCR; TCRdb's copy keeps in-frame clones and lacks some. The data contain fewer than 200,000 clones, about 60% of them singletons. The sequence came from a human donor with alopecia areata. Sequencing was performed on CD8+ T cells sorted from blood, taken at week 24, from a patient treated with tofacitinib.

For the CDR3, the DNA is TGCGCCAGCAGTGAGTCGAGGGTGACGGGGGGCACAGATACGCAGTATTTT. It yields the protein CASSESRVTGGTDTQYF. This sequence joins TRBV10-1 and TRBJ2-3; a weak D match, TRBD2 (6 bases). V lost 0 bases to trimming and J lost 1 base, with 14 bases between them. The germline V gene encodes CDR1 WNHNN and CDR2 SYGVQD (reference sequence). The CDR3 spans 17 residues.